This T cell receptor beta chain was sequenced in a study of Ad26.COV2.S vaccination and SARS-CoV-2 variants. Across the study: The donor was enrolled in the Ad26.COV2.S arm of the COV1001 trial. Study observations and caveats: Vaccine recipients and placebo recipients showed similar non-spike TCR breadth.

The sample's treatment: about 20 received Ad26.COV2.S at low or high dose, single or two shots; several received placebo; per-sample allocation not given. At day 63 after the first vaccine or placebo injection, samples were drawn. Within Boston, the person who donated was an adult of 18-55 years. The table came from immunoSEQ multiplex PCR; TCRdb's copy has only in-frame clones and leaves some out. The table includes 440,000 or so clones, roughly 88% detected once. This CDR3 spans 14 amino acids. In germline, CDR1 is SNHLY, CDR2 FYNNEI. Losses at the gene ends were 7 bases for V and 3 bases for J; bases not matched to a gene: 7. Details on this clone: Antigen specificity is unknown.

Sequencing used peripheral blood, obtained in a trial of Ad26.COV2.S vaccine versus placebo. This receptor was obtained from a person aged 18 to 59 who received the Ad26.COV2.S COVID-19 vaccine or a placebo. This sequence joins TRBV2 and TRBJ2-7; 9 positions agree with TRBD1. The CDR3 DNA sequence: TGTGCCAGCAAAGGGACAGGGAAAATCTACGAGCAGTACTTC. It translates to CASKGTGKIYEQYF.